These 15 T cell receptor beta chains were all obtained from the same sample, sequenced in a study of regulatory T cells in long-lasting Graves disease. CDR3 regions were amplified by Arm-PCR using iRepertoire HTBI primers to build TCR beta libraries. TCRdb itself ran the multiplex PCR reads through MiXCR, one entry per CDR3 protein. The table has about 290,000 distinct CDR3 sequences, 22% seen once. Specified time point: persistent/refractory GD, antithyroid drugs over 5 years with positive TRAb. Making the TCR library involved RNA that had been extracted from PBMCs. Source: peripheral blood mononuclear cells (PBMCs), taken when the disease was refractory, from a patient treated with antithyroid drugs. The receptors come from a female donor with Graves disease.

CDR3 sequence reads: CVSSAGQNYGYTF. DNA of the CDR3: TGTGTCAGTAGCGCGGGACAGAACTATGGCTACACCTTC. The chain has TRBV11-2 and TRBJ1-2, with TRBD1 matching over 7 bases. Germline CDR1 SGHAT, CDR2 FQNNGV. This CDR3 is 13 amino acids long.

This clonotype was seen repeatedly, ten times or more. The chain joins TRBV3-1 to TRBJ2-7; 9 nucleotides agree with TRBD1. V lost 9 bases to trimming and J lost 4 bases; unmatched junction nucleotides: 7. The CDR3 is made up of 13 amino acids. CDR1 and CDR2 (germline): LGHDT, YNNKEL (reference sequence). In DNA, the CDR3 is TGTGCCAGGGACAGGGGCGTCGTATACGAGCAGTACTTC. Translating gives CARDRGVVYEQYF.

This clonotype was detected many times. The chain combines TRBV6-2 or TRBV6-3 with TRBJ2-4, with D maybe TRBD2 (5 bases). The germline CDR1 and CDR2 sequences are MNHEY and SVGEGT. The length of the CDR3 is 16 residues. Trimming removed 2 bases at V and 3 bases at J, with 14 bases between. CDR3 sequence (DNA): TGTGCCAGCAGTTACCTCGGGGAAGGGAGCAAAAACATTCAGTACTTC. Protein: CASSYLGEGSKNIQYF.

A note on this clonotype: A much more abundant neighbour one base away suggests this may be a read error. V usage is TRBV2 and J usage is TRBJ2-5; 7 positions agree with TRBD1. Per germline, CDR1 SNHLY and CDR2 FYNNEI. This CDR3 contains 13 residues. This chain's CDR3 is CTSLQGTQETQYF. The CDR3 DNA reads as TGTACCAGCTTACAGGGGACCCAAGAGACCCAGTACTTC.

This clonotype was detected ten times or more. CDR3 amino acids: CASTGVEHEQYF. The CDR3 bases are TGTGCCAGCACCGGTGTCGAACACGAGCAGTACTTC. The rearrangement uses TRBV27 and TRBJ2-7, with D hard to call. Between the trimmed V and J ends, which lost 7 bases and 5 bases, there was a span of 12 bases. The CDR3 extends over 12 amino acids. CDR1 and CDR2 from the germline V gene are MNHEY and SMNVEV (reference sequence).

The rearrangement uses TRBV7-9 and TRBJ1-6; D remains unclear. This CDR3 contains 14 residues. CDR1 SEHNR and CDR2 FQNEAQ come from the germline V gene (reference sequence). Trimming pared 3 bases from V and 13 bases from J, leaving 16 bases between. CDR3 loop: CASSFGQHGHPLHF. DNA of the CDR3: TGTGCCAGCAGCTTTGGGCAGCATGGGCACCCCCTCCACTTT.

This clonotype has only a few counts. The chain recombines TRBV12-3 or TRBV12-4 with TRBJ2-5, with D tentatively TRBD2 (5 bases). V dropped 5 bases and J dropped 5 bases, with 9 bases sitting between them. The CDR3 totals 12 residues. The CDR3 coding sequence is TGTGCCAGCAGTGGGGAGTGGGAGACCCAGTACTTC. Translated, it gives CASSGEWETQYF.

This clonotype was recorded many times. CDR3 amino acids: CASSFGAYGYTF. The CDR3 DNA is TGTGCCAGCAGTTTCGGGGCCTATGGCTACACCTTC. The genes are TRBV28 and TRBJ1-2; TRBD1 is a possible D gene (5 bases). Germline CDR1 and CDR2: MDHEN and SYDVKM. Trimming cost V 3 bases and J 4 bases, with 6 bases left between them. CDR3 size: 12 residues.

This clonotype was detected ten times or more. The V and J genes are TRBV28 and TRBJ1-5; D is uncertain. The CDR3 totals 17 residues. Germline CDR1 reads MDHEN; CDR2 reads SYDVKM. With 5 bases removed from V and 0 bases from J, the gap between germline ends came to 17 bases. The CDR3 protein is CASSLMPAPNSNQPQHF. The CDR3, as DNA: TGTGCCAGCAGTCTTATGCCGGCGCCAAATAGCAATCAGCCCCAGCATTTT.

This clonotype was counted only a few times. J is TRBJ2-1 and V is TRBV2; 9 positions match TRBD1. Trimming cost V 6 bases and J 10 bases; bases outside gene matches: 10. This CDR3 contains 14 residues. Germline values: CDR1 SNHLY, CDR2 FYNNEI. CDR3 sequence reads: CASRGDRVQGEQFF. For the CDR3, the DNA is TGTGCCAGCAGGGGGGACAGGGTGCAGGGAGAGCAGTTCTTC.

This clonotype was seen many times. CDR3 protein: CASSLIFSTEQYF. The CDR3 nucleotides are TGTGCCAGCAGCTTAATATTCTCTACCGAGCAGTACTTC. This sequence joins TRBV7-2 and TRBJ2-7; unclear D gene. The CDR3 sequence is 13 residues long. Trimming pared 2 bases from V and 6 bases from J, leaving 11 bases between. Germline lookup yields CDR1 SGHTA and CDR2 FQGNSA.

This clonotype was found many times. This chain links TRBV30 with TRBJ2-7; D remains ambiguous. Between the trimmed V and J ends, which lost 4 bases and 3 bases, there was a span of 7 bases. The CDR3 is 11 residues long. Germline V CDR1 and CDR2: GTSNPN, SVGIG (reference sequence). As DNA, the CDR3 is TGTGCCTGGAACGACCGCTACGAGCAGTACTTC. This codes for CAWNDRYEQYF. Looking up the rest from reference TRBV30 and TRBJ2-7 gives the full variable domain: SQTIHQWPATLVQPVGSPLSLECTVEGTSNPNLYWYRQAAGRGLQLLFYSVGIGQISSEVPQNLSASRPQDRQFILSSKKLLLSDSGFYLCAWNDRYEQYFGPGTRLTVT.

The chain combines TRBV28 with TRBJ2-2; 12 nucleotides align to TRBD2. Germline CDR1 reads MDHEN; CDR2 reads SYDVKM. The CDR3 totals 19 residues. The V gene end was trimmed by 3 bases and the J gene end by 7 bases; junction bases not matched to a gene: 15. DNA for the CDR3: TGTGCCAGCAGTTTTCTCGACCTTGTTGGGACTAGCGGGCGCGGGGAGCTGTTTTTT. Translating it yields CASSFLDLVGTSGRGELFF. Using reference TRBV28 and TRBJ2-2 for the parts outside the CDR3, the full variable domain is DVKVTQSSRYLVKRTGEKVFLECVQDMDHENMFWYRQDPGLGLRLIYFSYDVKMKEKGDIPEGYSVSREKKERFSLILESASTNQTSMYLCASSFLDLVGTSGRGELFFGEGSRLTVL.

This clonotype was counted between two and nine times. J is TRBJ2-7 and V is TRBV6-2 or TRBV6-3; D possibly corresponds to TRBD1 (6 bases). With 5 bases removed from V and 7 bases from J, the gap between germline ends came to 12 bases. The CDR3 is made up of 12 amino acids. From germline, CDR1 is MNHEY and CDR2 SVGEGT. CDR3 sequence reads: CASSNRAWEQYF. CDR3 nucleotides: TGTGCCAGCAGTAACAGGGCTTGGGAGCAGTACTTC.

This clonotype was counted at least ten times. V gene TRBV28 combines with J gene TRBJ1-5; D unclear. The CDR3 contains 13 residues. Germline assignment: CDR1 MDHEN and CDR2 SYDVKM. The CDR3 sequence: CGTDPRGNQPQHF. In DNA, the CDR3 is TGTGGCACCGACCCTAGGGGCAATCAGCCCCAGCATTTT. Supplemented by reference TRBV28 and TRBJ1-5, the full variable domain reads DVKVTQSSRYLVKRTGEKVFLECVQDMDHENMFWYRQDPGLGLRLIYFSYDVKMKEKGDIPEGYSVSREKKERFSLILESASTNQTSMYLCGTDPRGNQPQHFGDGTRLSIL.